Here is one T cell receptor beta chain with its context. Its matching antigen is unknown. This CDR3 has 15 residues. V was clipped by 3 bases and J by 4 bases, with 13 bases between them. Germline-derived CDR1 and CDR2 are KGHSH and LQKENI. Assay: immunoSEQ multiplex PCR; the TCRdb copy retains only in-frame clones and omits some. Here the sample spans some 180,000 clones, roughly 92% being singletons. The source of the sample is a study of T cell responses to AZD1222 COVID-19 vaccine. General study findings and limits: In a largely white British group with more females than males, clonal diversity was possibly underestimated.

The input for sequencing was peripheral blood, taken on day 0 of AZD1222 vaccination. The chain employs TRBV18 and TRBJ1-3, with D possibly being TRBD1 (6 bases). This clonotype was obtained from an adult in good health. The CDR3 coding sequence is TGTGCCAGCTCACCCCTACAGGGTTCAGGAAACACCATATATTTT. It translates to CASSPLQGSGNTIYF.